The clone carrying this T cell receptor beta chain was observed a few times. Its antigen is undetermined. Each sample yielded at least 6 micrograms of PBMC total RNA. V gave up 3 bases and J gave up 0 bases, with 9 bases separating them. Per the germline V gene, CDR1 is SGHNT and CDR2 is YENEEA. The CDR3 runs to 15 residues. This record belongs to a study of blood T cells in healthy people across ages. A sample-barcoded 5' primer and a J-beta primer mix were used in a second PCR of about 7 to 12 cycles. Template switching added a 12-random-nucleotide identifier to every cDNA molecule. TCRdb independently ran MiXCR on the 5' RACE reads; one entry per CDR3 protein. The data show about 730,000 distinct CDR3 sequences, approximately 39% seen once. Notes on the study in general: TCR beta diversity, measured per million T cells, fell in a roughly linear way with age. Naive and antigen-experienced cells could not be conclusively compared, given unsorted PBMCs.

This rearrangement joins TRBV11-3 to TRBJ2-1; D unresolved. This clonotype was obtained from a woman aged 55-69 years in good health. Sequenced input: blood. CDR3 in amino acids: CASSFSQSSYNEQFF. The CDR3 DNA is TGTGCCAGCAGCTTTTCCCAAAGCTCCTACAATGAGCAGTTCTTC.